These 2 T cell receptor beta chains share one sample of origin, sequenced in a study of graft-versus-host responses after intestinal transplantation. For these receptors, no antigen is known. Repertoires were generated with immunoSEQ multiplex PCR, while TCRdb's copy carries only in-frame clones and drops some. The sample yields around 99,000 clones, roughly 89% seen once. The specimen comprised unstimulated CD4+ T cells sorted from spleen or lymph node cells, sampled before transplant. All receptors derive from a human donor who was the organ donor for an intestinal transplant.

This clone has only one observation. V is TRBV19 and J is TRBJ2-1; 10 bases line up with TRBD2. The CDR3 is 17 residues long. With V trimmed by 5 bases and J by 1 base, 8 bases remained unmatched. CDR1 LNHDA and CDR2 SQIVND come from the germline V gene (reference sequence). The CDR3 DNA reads TGTGCCAGTAGTTCCCCCCAAGCGGGGGGGTCCTACAATGAGCAGTTCTTC. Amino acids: CASSSPQAGGSYNEQFF.

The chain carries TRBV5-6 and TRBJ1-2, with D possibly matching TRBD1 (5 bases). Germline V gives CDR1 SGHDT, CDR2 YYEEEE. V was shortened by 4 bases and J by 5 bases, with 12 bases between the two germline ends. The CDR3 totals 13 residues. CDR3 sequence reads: CASSLRVGYGYTF. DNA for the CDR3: TGTGCCAGCAGCCTCAGGGTTGGGTATGGCTACACCTTC. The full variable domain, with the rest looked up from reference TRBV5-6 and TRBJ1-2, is DAGVTQSPTHLIKTRGQQVTLRCSPKSGHDTVSWYQQALGQGPQFIFQYYEEEERQRGNFPDRFSGHQFPNYSSELNVNALLLGDSALYLCASSLRVGYGYTFGSGTRLTVV.